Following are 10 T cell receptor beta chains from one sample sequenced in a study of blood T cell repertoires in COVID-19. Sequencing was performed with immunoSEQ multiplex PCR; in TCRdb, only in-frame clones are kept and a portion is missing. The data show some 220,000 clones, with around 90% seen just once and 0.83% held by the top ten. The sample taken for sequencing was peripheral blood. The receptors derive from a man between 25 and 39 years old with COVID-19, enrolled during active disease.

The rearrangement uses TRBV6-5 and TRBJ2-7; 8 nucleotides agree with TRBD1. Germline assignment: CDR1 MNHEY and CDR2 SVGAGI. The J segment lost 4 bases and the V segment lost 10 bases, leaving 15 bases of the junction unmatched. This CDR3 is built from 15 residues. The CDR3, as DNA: TGTGCCACCCTCCCCAGAGGACAGGGACTGTACGAGCAGTACTTC. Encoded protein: CATLPRGQGLYEQYF.

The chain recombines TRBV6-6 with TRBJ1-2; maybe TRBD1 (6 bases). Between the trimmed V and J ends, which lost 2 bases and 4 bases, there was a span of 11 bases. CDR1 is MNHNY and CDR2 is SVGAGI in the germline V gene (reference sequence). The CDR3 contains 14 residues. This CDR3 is CASSYGGASYGYTF. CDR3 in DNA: TGTGCCAGCAGTTACGGGGGGGCCAGCTATGGCTACACCTTC.

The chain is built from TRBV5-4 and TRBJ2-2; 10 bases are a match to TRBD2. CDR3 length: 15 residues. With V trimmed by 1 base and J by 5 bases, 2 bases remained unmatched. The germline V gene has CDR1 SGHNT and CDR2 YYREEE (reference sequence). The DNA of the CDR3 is TGTGCCAGCAGCTTGAGGACTAGCGGTACCGGGGAGCTGTTTTTT. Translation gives CASSLRTSGTGELFF.

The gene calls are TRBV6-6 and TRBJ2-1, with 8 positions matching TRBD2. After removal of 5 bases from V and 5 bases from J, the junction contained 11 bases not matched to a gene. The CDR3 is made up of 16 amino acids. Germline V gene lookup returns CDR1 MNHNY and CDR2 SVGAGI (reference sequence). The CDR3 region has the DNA TGTGCCAGCAGTCGACCTAAGCGGGGGCGAAACAATGAGCAGTTCTTC. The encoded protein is CASSRPKRGRNNEQFF.

CDR3 coding DNA: TGTGCCAGCAGCTTAGAGAGTAGCGGGGGGAGCGAGCAGTACTTC. Its translation: CASSLESSGGSEQYF. This chain connects TRBV11-2 to TRBJ2-7; TRBD2 matches at 10 bases. This CDR3 is built from 15 residues. The V and J ends lost 0 bases and 6 bases, in that order; junction bases with no gene match: 5. CDR1 SGHAT and CDR2 FQNNGV come from the germline V gene.

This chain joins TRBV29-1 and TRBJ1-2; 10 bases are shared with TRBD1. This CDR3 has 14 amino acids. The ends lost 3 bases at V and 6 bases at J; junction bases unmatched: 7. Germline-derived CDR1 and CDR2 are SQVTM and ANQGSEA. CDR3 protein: CSVDLTGGADGYTF. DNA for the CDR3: TGCAGCGTTGACCTGACAGGGGGCGCAGATGGCTACACCTTC.

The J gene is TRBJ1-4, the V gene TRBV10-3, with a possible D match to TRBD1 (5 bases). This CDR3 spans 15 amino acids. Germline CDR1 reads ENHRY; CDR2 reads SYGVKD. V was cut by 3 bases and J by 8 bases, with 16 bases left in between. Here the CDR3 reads CAISDSQGKKEKLFF. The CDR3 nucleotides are TGTGCCATCAGTGATTCGCAGGGCAAGAAAGAAAAACTGTTTTTT.

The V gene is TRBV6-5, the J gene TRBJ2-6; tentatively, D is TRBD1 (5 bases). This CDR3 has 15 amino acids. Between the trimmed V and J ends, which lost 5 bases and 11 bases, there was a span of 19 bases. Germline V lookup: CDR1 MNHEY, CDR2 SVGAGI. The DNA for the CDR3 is TGTGCCAGCAGTCGCGATACAGGAATCGCCTACGTCCTGACTTTC. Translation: CASSRDTGIAYVLTF.

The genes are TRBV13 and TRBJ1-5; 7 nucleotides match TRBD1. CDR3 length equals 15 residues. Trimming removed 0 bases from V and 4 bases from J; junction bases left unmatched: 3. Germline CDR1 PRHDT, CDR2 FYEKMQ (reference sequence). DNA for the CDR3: TGTGCCAGCAGCTTAGGGGGACAGATGAATCAGCCCCAGCATTTT. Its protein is CASSLGGQMNQPQHF. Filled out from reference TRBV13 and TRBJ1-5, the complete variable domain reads AAGVIQSPRHLIKEKRETATLKCYPIPRHDTVYWYQQGPGQDPQFLISFYEKMQSDKGSIPDRFSAQQFSDYHSELNMSSLELGDSALYFCASSLGGQMNQPQHFGDGTRLSIL.

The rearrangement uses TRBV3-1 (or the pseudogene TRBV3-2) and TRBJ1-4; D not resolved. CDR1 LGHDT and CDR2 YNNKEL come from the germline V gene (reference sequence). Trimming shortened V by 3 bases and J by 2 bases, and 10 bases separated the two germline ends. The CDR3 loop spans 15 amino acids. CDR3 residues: CASSQNSLTNEKLFF. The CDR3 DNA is TGTGCCAGCAGCCAGAACAGCTTGACTAATGAAAAACTGTTTTTT.